This T cell receptor (beta chain) derives from a study of blood T cell repertoires in COVID-19. This CDR3 is built from 13 residues. With 0 bases removed from V and 7 bases from J, the gap between germline ends came to 9 bases. Germline V gene data show CDR1 as GTSNPN and CDR2 as SVGIG (reference sequence). As handled by the study authors: The authors estimated nucleated cell counts from reference gene primer amplification. This table comes from immunoSEQ multiplex PCR, and its TCRdb copy is limited to in-frame clones, with some not included. The V and J calls and clone size come from that table; D and trimming were worked out from the DNA. This table holds 85,000 to 110,000 clones, less than 90% found once.

The source is a human donor in a cohort sampled during active COVID-19. The specimen sequenced was peripheral blood. The chain combines TRBV30 with TRBJ1-4, with D perhaps matching TRBD1 (5 bases). The chain's CDR3 is CAWSVKGAEKLFF. DNA for the CDR3: TGTGCCTGGAGTGTCAAAGGGGCTGAAAAACTGTTTTTT.